A single sample gave rise to the 15 T cell receptor beta chains below, sequenced in a study of T cell repertoires in cytomegalovirus infection (dated by TCRdb to between 2018 and 2021). The reads were generated on an Illumina HiSeq 1500. TCRdb ran its own pipeline on the public reads, namely fastp trimming at Q25 and MiXCR clone calling, and kept in-frame beta chains. Entries are consolidated by CDR3 protein sequence, retaining the most common genes and DNA. Here the sample has about 530,000 distinct CDR3 sequences; about 26% occur a single time. The top ten constitute roughly 13% of the sample. What was sequenced was PBMCs. The receptors were gathered from a human donor in good health (CMV status not recorded). Some clones in this sample may be carry-over from other donors' samples.

The rearrangement joins TRBV15 to TRBJ2-1; D not resolved. Trimming removed 5 bases from V and 6 bases from J, with 17 bases in between. The CDR3 consists of 15 residues. Germline assignment: CDR1 LNHNV and CDR2 YYDKDF (reference sequence). Written as DNA, the CDR3 is TGTGCCACCAGCCCCCCAGGATCTCTTGGCAATGAGCAGTTCTTC. Encoded protein: CATSPPGSLGNEQFF.

V and J are TRBV20-1 and TRBJ2-5; 9 nucleotides match TRBD2. The germline V gene has CDR1 DFQATT and CDR2 SNEGSKA (reference sequence). Trimming took 6 bases from V and 1 from J; bases not matched to a gene: 18. The CDR3 is 18 residues long. The CDR3 DNA follows: TGCAGTGCCCAGGGGCGGGAGGGCCATCTTGAGACCCAAGAGACCCAGTACTTC. This gives the protein CSAQGREGHLETQETQYF.

This clonotype was found many times. The chain carries TRBV7-2 and TRBJ1-1, with D perhaps TRBD1 (5 bases). The V gene's germline CDR1 is SGHTA and CDR2 FQGNSA. The CDR3 sequence is 16 residues long. Trimming stripped 3 bases from V and 0 bases from J, with 14 bases between. CDR3 protein: CASSFLSWDLNTEAFF. In DNA form, the CDR3 reads TGTGCCAGCAGCTTCCTCTCTTGGGACTTGAACACTGAAGCTTTCTTT.

This clonotype was seen a handful of times. This rearrangement joins TRBV6-2 or TRBV6-3 to TRBJ1-2, with 9 bases aligning to TRBD1. CDR1 MNHEY and CDR2 SVGEGT come from the germline V gene. The CDR3 is made up of 14 amino acids. V lost 2 bases to trimming and J lost 12 bases; unmatched junction nucleotides: 10. CDR3 protein: CASSYVSTGGEDTF. CDR3 sequence (DNA): TGTGCCAGCAGTTACGTTTCGACAGGGGGTGAGGACACCTTC.

The chain joins TRBV3-1 to TRBJ2-7; 7 bases are a match to TRBD1. V was pared by 5 bases and J by 5 bases, with 9 bases of the junction left unmatched. Germline CDR1 and CDR2: LGHDT and YNNKEL (reference sequence). The CDR3 has 14 residues. CDR3 bases: TGTGCCAGCAGCGAGAGGGACAGATCAAACGAGCAGTACTTC. This gives the protein CASSERDRSNEQYF.

The chain carries TRBV11-2 and TRBJ1-1; D possibly corresponds to TRBD1 (5 bases). From germline, CDR1 is SGHAT and CDR2 FQNNGV. Trimming cost V 5 bases and J 5 bases, with 18 bases left between them. The CDR3 sequence is 15 residues long. CDR3 region: CASSPGARRTTEAFF. The CDR3 DNA follows: TGTGCCAGCAGCCCCGGGGCCCGACGAACGACTGAAGCTTTCTTT.

This clonotype appeared a single time. The chain combines TRBV20-1 with TRBJ1-6; D is possibly TRBD1 (6 bases). Trimming pared 0 bases from V and 7 bases from J, leaving 10 bases between. CDR1 is DFQATT and CDR2 is SNEGSKA in the germline V gene (reference sequence). The CDR3 spans 14 residues. CDR3 amino acids: CSAREDSQNSPLHF. DNA for the CDR3: TGCAGTGCTAGAGAGGACAGCCAAAATTCACCCCTCCACTTT.

This clonotype turned up a few times. The genes are TRBV6-5 and TRBJ2-7; D remains ambiguous. Germline CDR1 reads MNHEY; CDR2 reads SVGAGI. Between the trimmed V and J ends, which lost 6 bases and 9 bases, there was a span of 15 bases. This CDR3 is 12 amino acids long. The CDR3, as DNA: TGTGCCAGCAGCCGACCGGGCCGCTCGCAGTACTTC. It yields the protein CASSRPGRSQYF.

Only a few counts were recorded for this clonotype. The chain has TRBV7-3 and TRBJ1-1; D remains unclear. CDR3 size: 12 residues. V was pared by 0 bases and J by 6 bases, with 5 bases between. Germline V CDR1 and CDR2: SGHTA, FQGTGA. CDR3 bases: TGTGCCAGCAGCTTAACCGACTCTGAAGCTTTCTTT. Amino acids: CASSLTDSEAFF.

This clonotype was found a few times. The CDR3 DNA reads as TGTGCCAGCGCCGGGTGGACAGGGAAAAATTCACCCCTCCACTTT. Its translation: CASAGWTGKNSPLHF. The chain uses TRBV12-3 or TRBV12-4 and TRBJ1-6; 8 positions agree with TRBD1. V dropped 8 bases and J dropped 7; count of bases not matched to a gene: 10. The CDR3 has 15 amino acids.

In this sample, this clonotype turned up many times. This rearrangement joins TRBV7-2 to TRBJ2-1, with a possible D match to TRBD1 (5 bases). Trimming cost V 5 bases and J 5 bases, with 13 bases left between them. CDR1 is SGHTA, CDR2 FQGNSA, per germline. The CDR3 is 14 residues long. The CDR3 DNA reads as TGTGCCAGCAGCACCACGGCAGGGAACAATGAGCAGTTCTTC. Protein product: CASSTTAGNNEQFF.

This chain links TRBV29-1 with TRBJ1-1; no definite D call. The CDR3 totals 12 residues. Germline values: CDR1 SQVTM, CDR2 ANQGSEA. V lost 8 bases to trimming and J lost 1 base, with 11 bases between them. CDR3 in amino acids: CSHTTENTEAFF. In nucleotides, the CDR3 is TGCAGCCATACCACAGAGAACACTGAAGCTTTCTTT.

This clonotype was detected a few times. The J gene is TRBJ2-1, the V gene TRBV4-2; tentative D call: TRBD2 (7 bases). Trimming stripped 4 bases from V and 9 bases from J, with 19 bases between. The CDR3 length is 15 residues. Germline CDR1 and CDR2: LGHNA and YNFKEQ. The CDR3 nucleotides read TGTGCCAGCAGCCGAGGGTTAGGGGGGGATCCTGAGCAGTTCTTC. It codes for CASSRGLGGDPEQFF.

In its sample, this clonotype was seen many times. The V and J genes are TRBV7-2 and TRBJ2-1; D is possibly TRBD2 (5 bases). V was trimmed by 6 bases and J by 4 bases, leaving 16 bases between them. The CDR3 sequence is 15 residues long. Germline values: CDR1 SGHTA, CDR2 FQGNSA. The CDR3 here is CASRPGYEGYNEQFF. CDR3 DNA sequence: TGTGCCAGCAGACCCGGTTATGAGGGTTACAATGAGCAGTTCTTC.

This clonotype was seen at least ten times. The chain's CDR3 is CASSLEVGRGSSYNEQFF. Here the CDR3 DNA reads TGTGCCAGCAGCTTAGAGGTAGGACGCGGGAGCTCCTACAATGAGCAGTTCTTC. J is TRBJ2-1 and V is TRBV7-2; 7 nucleotides match TRBD2. Losses at the gene ends were 1 base for V and 0 bases for J; bases not matched to a gene: 9. Germline values: CDR1 SGHTA, CDR2 FQGNSA. The CDR3 totals 18 residues.